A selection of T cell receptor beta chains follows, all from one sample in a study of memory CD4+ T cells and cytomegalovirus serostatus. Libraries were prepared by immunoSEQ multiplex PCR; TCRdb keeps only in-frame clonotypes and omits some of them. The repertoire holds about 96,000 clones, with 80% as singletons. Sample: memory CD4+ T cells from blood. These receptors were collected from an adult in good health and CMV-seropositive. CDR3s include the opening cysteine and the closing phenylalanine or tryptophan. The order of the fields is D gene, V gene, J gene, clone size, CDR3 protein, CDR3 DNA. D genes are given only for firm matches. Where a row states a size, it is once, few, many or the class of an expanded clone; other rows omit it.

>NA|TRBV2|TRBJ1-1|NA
CASKSSLNTEAFF
TGTGCCAGCAAGTCTTCGTTGAACACTGAAGCTTTCTTT
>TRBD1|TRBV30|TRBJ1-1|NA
CAWSRDRGTEAFF
TGTGCCTGGAGTAGGGACAGGGGGACTGAAGCTTTCTTT
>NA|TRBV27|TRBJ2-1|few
CASSLWNKDEQFF
TGTGCCAGCAGTTTATGGAACAAGGATGAGCAGTTCTTC
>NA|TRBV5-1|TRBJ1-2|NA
CASSLVGGSGYTF
TGCGCCAGCAGCTTGGTTGGGGGCAGTGGCTACACCTTC
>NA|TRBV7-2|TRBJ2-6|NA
CASSLAGANVLTF
TGTGCCAGCAGCTTAGCTGGGGCCAACGTCCTGACTTTC
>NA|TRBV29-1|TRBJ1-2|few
CSADTNYGYTF
TGCAGCGCGGACACTAACTATGGCTACACCTTC
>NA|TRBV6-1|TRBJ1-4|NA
CASSEFGGLVEKLFF
TGTGCCAGCAGTGAATTTGGAGGGCTGGTTGAAAAACTGTTTTTT
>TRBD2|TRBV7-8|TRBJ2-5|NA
CASSTSVTEEETQYF
TGTGCCAGCAGCACTAGCGTGACGGAAGAAGAGACCCAGTACTTC
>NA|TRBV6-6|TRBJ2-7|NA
CASSPPGTVSSGQYF
TGTGCCAGCAGCCCCCCCGGGACCGTCTCTAGTGGGCAGTACTTC
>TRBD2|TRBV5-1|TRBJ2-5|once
CASSPGTSGTRETQYF
TGCGCCAGCAGCCCCGGGACTAGCGGGACTCGGGAGACCCAGTACTTC
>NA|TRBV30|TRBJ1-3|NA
CAWRRVGENTIYF
TGTGCCTGGAGGAGAGTTGGGGAGAACACCATATATTTT
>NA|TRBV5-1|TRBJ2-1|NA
CASSLAVAVSSYNEQFF
TGCGCCAGCAGCTTGGCCGTAGCGGTCAGCTCCTACAATGAGCAGTTCTTC
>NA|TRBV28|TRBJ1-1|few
CASSPGRNTEAFF
TGTGCCAGCAGCCCCGGGAGGAACACTGAAGCTTTCTTT
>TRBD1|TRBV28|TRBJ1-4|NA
CASSLGRGLGEKLFF
TGTGCCAGCAGTTTGGGGAGGGGGCTTGGTGAAAAACTGTTTTTT
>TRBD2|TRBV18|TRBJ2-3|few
CASSPPERGSTDTQYF
TGTGCCAGCTCCCCTCCCGAGCGGGGGAGCACAGATACGCAGTATTTT
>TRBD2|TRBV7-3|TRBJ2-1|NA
CASSPGTSGIQQFF
TGTGCCAGCAGCCCCGGGACTAGCGGGATCCAGCAGTTCTTC
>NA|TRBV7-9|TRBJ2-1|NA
CASSLRALAGEQFF
TGTGCCAGCAGCTTGAGGGCCCTCGCGGGAGAGCAGTTCTTC
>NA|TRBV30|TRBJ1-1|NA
CAGGRGFTEAFF
TGTGCCGGAGGCAGGGGATTCACTGAAGCTTTCTTT
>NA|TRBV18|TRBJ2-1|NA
CASSPPTLPEQFF
TGTGCCAGCTCACCACCGACGTTACCTGAGCAGTTCTTC
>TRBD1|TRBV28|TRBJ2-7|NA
CASTLTGGYEQYF
TGTGCCAGCACCCTGACAGGGGGCTACGAGCAGTACTTC
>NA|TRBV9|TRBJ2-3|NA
CASSVVERADTQYF
TGTGCCAGCAGCGTAGTCGAACGGGCAGATACGCAGTATTTT
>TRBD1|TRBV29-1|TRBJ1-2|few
CSVGTGNYGYTF
TGCAGCGTTGGGACAGGGAACTATGGCTACACCTTC
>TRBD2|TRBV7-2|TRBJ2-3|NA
CASSPGTSGPDTQYF
TGTGCCAGCAGCCCCGGGACTAGCGGTCCAGATACGCAGTATTTT
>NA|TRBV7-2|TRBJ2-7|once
CASGVNSYEQYF
TGTGCCAGCGGGGTAAACTCCTACGAGCAGTACTTC
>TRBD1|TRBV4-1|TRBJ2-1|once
CASSQGGQGVGEQFF
TGCGCCAGCAGCCAAGGGGGACAGGGGGTAGGTGAGCAGTTCTTC
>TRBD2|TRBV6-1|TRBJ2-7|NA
CASRSGTSGTHEQYF
TGTGCCAGCAGATCAGGGACTAGCGGGACCCACGAGCAGTACTTC
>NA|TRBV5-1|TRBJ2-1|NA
CASSSTGTTPNEQFF
TGCGCCAGCAGCTCAACCGGGACGACCCCTAATGAGCAGTTCTTC
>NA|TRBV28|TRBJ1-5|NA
CASSPLKTGNNQPQHF
TGTGCCAGCAGTCCCTTGAAGACCGGGAACAATCAGCCCCAGCATTTT
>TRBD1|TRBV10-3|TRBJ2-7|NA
CAISEGTGGYEQYF
TGTGCCATCAGTGAAGGGACAGGGGGTTACGAGCAGTACTTC
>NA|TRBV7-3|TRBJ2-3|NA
CASSPGTHPTDTQYF
TGTGCCAGCAGTCCCGGGACTCATCCCACAGATACGCAGTATTTT
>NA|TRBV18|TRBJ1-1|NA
CASSPSSRDGTEAFF
TGTGCCAGCTCACCGTCATCACGCGACGGCACTGAAGCTTTCTTT
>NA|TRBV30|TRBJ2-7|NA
CAWSQGSEQYF
TGTGCCTGGTCCCAGGGTAGCGAGCAGTACTTC
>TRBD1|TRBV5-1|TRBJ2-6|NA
CASSLGTGAGANVLTF
TGCGCCAGCAGCTTGGGAACAGGGGCTGGGGCCAACGTCCTGACTTTC
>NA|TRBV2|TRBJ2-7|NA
CASSPKYEQYF
TGTGCCAGCAGCCCTAAGTACGAGCAGTACTTC
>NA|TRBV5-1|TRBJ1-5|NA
CASSLGDRNQPQHF
TGCGCCAGCAGCTTGGGGGACCGTAATCAGCCCCAGCATTTT
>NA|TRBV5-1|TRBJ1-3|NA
CASSFWGDSGNTIYF
TGCGCCAGCAGCTTTTGGGGCGACTCTGGAAACACCATATATTTT
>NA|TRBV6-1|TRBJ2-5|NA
CASTTITQETQYF
TGTGCCAGCACCACGATCACCCAAGAGACCCAGTACTTC
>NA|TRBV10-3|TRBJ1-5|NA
CAISEGGREKQPQHF
TGTGCCATCAGTGAGGGGGGGCGCGAGAAACAGCCCCAGCATTTT
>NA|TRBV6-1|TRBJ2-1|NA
CASSVGLGNEQFF
TGTGCCAGCAGTGTGGGCCTGGGGAATGAGCAGTTCTTC
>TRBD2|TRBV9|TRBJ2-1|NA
CASSWEGSSYNEQFF
TGTGCCAGCAGTTGGGAGGGGAGCTCCTACAATGAGCAGTTCTTC